These 14 T cell receptor beta chains share one sample of origin, sequenced in a study of early T cells in non-severe SARS-CoV-2 infection. One entry per CDR3 protein results from TCRdb running MiXCR on the 5' RACE reads. The sample shows 100,000 to 150,000 distinct CDR3 sequences, approximately 15% of them seen only once. Sequencing was performed on whole blood. These receptors all come from an adult who was a healthcare worker with PCR-confirmed SARS-CoV-2 infection or an uninfected control (not recorded which).

V is TRBV6-5 and J is TRBJ1-4; 7 nucleotides agree with TRBD1. The CDR3 spans 15 residues. Per the germline V gene, CDR1 is MNHEY and CDR2 is SVGAGI. The trim removed 5 bases at V and 8 bases at J, leaving 11 bases unmatched. CDR3 sequence (DNA): TGTGCCAGCAGTCCAGACAGGGCTTATTTGGAAAAACTGTTTTTT. Translating gives CASSPDRAYLEKLFF.

To note about this clonotype: Germline is not matched at one junction end, which may reflect a read error. The chain couples TRBV7-2 to TRBJ2-7; D tentatively reads TRBD1 or TRBD2 (5 bases each). The CDR3 has 14 residues. Per germline, CDR1 SGHTA and CDR2 FQGNSA. CDR3 residues: CASSSPGRPYEQHF. Written as DNA, the CDR3 is TGTGCCAGCAGCTCCCCGGGACGGCCCTACGAGCAGCACTTC.

The chain is built from TRBV12-3 or TRBV12-4 and TRBJ2-3; TRBD2 agrees at 7 bases. The CDR3 contains 15 residues. J gave up 6 bases and V 6 bases, and 12 bases lay outside the gene matches. The CDR3 sequence: CASSLPGGEGDTQYF. The CDR3 DNA follows: TGTGCCAGCAGCCTGCCCGGCGGGGAGGGGGATACGCAGTATTTT.

In its sample, this clonotype was seen many times. This chain uses TRBV12-3 or TRBV12-4 with TRBJ2-7, with D tentatively TRBD2 (6 bases). The V and J ends lost 3 bases and 2 bases respectively, with 11 bases between them. The CDR3 consists of 14 residues. The CDR3 region is CASSFGGATYEQYF. CDR3 bases: TGTGCCAGCAGTTTTGGAGGGGCCACCTACGAGCAGTACTTC.

The chain couples TRBV7-9 to TRBJ1-6, with D possibly being TRBD1 (5 bases). The CDR3 extends over 18 amino acids. The V gene lost 1 base and the J gene lost 14 bases, with 27 bases spanning the gap. CDR1 SEHNR and CDR2 FQNEAQ come from the germline V gene (reference sequence). As DNA, the CDR3 is TGTGCCAGCAGCTTAGAAGTAGGTGCGGCGGCAGGGCGGCCGACCCTCCACTTT. Its protein is CASSLEVGAAAGRPTLHF.

This clonotype is medium-sized within its sample. The chain couples TRBV30 to TRBJ2-1, with TRBD2 matching over 11 bases. Germline CDR1 is GTSNPN and CDR2 is SVGIG (reference sequence). This CDR3 has 14 residues. After removal of 4 bases from V and 6 bases from J, the junction contained 5 bases not matched to a gene. CDR3 residues: CAWNLAGGFNEQFF. The DNA of the CDR3 is TGTGCCTGGAACCTAGCGGGGGGTTTCAATGAGCAGTTCTTC.

This clonotype was detected only a few times. The chain is built from TRBV7-3 and TRBJ2-1; maybe TRBD1 (6 bases). Germline V gene lookup returns CDR1 SGHTA and CDR2 FQGTGA. The CDR3 has 13 amino acids. V lost 1 base and J lost 12, with 13 bases in between. In nucleotides, the CDR3 is TGTGCCAGCAGCTTAAGGGGGCGAGACGGGCAGTTCTTC. Protein sequence: CASSLRGRDGQFF.

This clonotype was counted between two and nine times. V is TRBV18 and J is TRBJ2-1; D tentatively reads TRBD1 or TRBD2 (7 bases each). Trimming took off 3 bases at V and 4 bases at J, with 22 bases between the two ends. The CDR3 runs to 18 residues. Germline V CDR1 and CDR2: KGHSH, LQKENI. CDR3 in DNA: TGTGCCAGCTCACCCCCATTCGACAGGGAGGGCCTTTACAATGAGCAGTTCTTC. Its translation is CASSPPFDREGLYNEQFF.

The chain carries TRBV20-1 and TRBJ2-1, with 12 bases matching TRBD2. The CDR3 is 14 amino acids. Germline V gene sequence: CDR1 DFQATT, CDR2 SNEGSKA (reference sequence). V was pared by 3 bases and J by 6 bases, with 3 bases of the junction left unmatched. The CDR3 reads CSASLGLAGNEQFF. For the CDR3, the DNA is TGCAGTGCTAGTTTGGGACTAGCGGGCAATGAGCAGTTCTTC.

The chain has TRBV4-1 and TRBJ2-1; 11 positions match TRBD2. V lost 0 bases to trimming and J lost 7 bases; unmatched junction nucleotides: 14. Germline V gives CDR1 MGHRA, CDR2 YSYEKL. CDR3 length equals 19 residues. CDR3 in amino acids: CASSQDGTSGVRGGNEQFF. The DNA for the CDR3 is TGCGCCAGCAGCCAAGATGGGACTAGCGGCGTTAGGGGGGGGAATGAGCAGTTCTTC.

This clonotype appeared many times. V usage is TRBV19 and J usage is TRBJ2-2; perhaps D is TRBD1 or TRBD2 (5 bases each). V dropped 10 bases and J dropped 0 bases, with 15 bases sitting between them. The CDR3 has 15 amino acids. CDR1 and CDR2 (germline): LNHDA, SQIVND (reference sequence). The chain's CDR3 is CATDPGTANTGELFF. The CDR3 DNA follows: TGTGCCACCGACCCCGGGACGGCGAACACCGGGGAGCTGTTTTTT. The complete variable domain, with remaining parts taken from reference TRBV19 and TRBJ2-2, reads DGGITQSPKYLFRKEGQNVTLSCEQNLNHDAMYWYRQDPGQGLRLIYYSQIVNDFQKGDIAEGYSVSREKKESFPLTVTSAQKNPTAFYLCATDPGTANTGELFFGEGSRLTVL.

The sample holds many counts of this clonotype. CDR3 residues: CASSVIAGTGVVFF. The CDR3 region has the DNA TGTGCCAGCAGTGTAATCGCCGGGACAGGGGTTGTTTTCTTT. The V and J genes are TRBV12-3 or TRBV12-4 and TRBJ1-1; 10 positions agree with TRBD1. The CDR3 has 14 residues. The V segment lost 5 bases and the J segment 13 bases; nucleotides outside the gene matches: 13.

In its sample, this clonotype was seen many times. DNA of the CDR3: TGTGCCAGCAGCTTGGGACTCGTTATAGGGGCCAACGTCCTGACTTTC. This gives the protein CASSLGLVIGANVLTF. The chain combines TRBV7-6 with TRBJ2-6; D is perhaps TRBD2 (6 bases). V was shortened by 3 bases and J by 4 bases, with 13 bases between the two germline ends. Germline lookup yields CDR1 SGHVS and CDR2 FNYEAQ. The CDR3 consists of 16 residues. The full variable domain, rest sourced from reference TRBV7-6 and TRBJ2-6, is GAGVSQSPRYKVTKRGQDVALRCDPISGHVSLYWYRQALGQGPEFLTYFNYEAQQDKSGLPNDRFSAERPEGSISTLTIQRTEQRDSAMYRCASSLGLVIGANVLTFGAGSRLTVL.

The chain is built from TRBV4-2 and TRBJ2-7, with TRBD1 identical over 7 bases. Unmatched junction bases numbered 7, after V lost 4 bases and J lost 4 bases. The germline gives CDR1 LGHNA, CDR2 YNFKEQ. The CDR3 totals 14 residues. The CDR3 coding sequence is TGTGCCAGCAGCCCACAGGGGTCGGGTTACGAGCAGTACTTC. Translation gives CASSPQGSGYEQYF.